Listed below are T cell receptor beta chains from one sample, sequenced in a study of T cell responses to AZD1222 COVID-19 vaccine. Assay used: immunoSEQ multiplex PCR; TCRdb lists only in-frame clones, some missing. The profile shows some 130,000 clones, just under 95% of them singletons. This material consisted of peripheral blood, taken 28 days after the second AZD1222 dose. These receptor sequences come from an adult who received the AZD1222 COVID-19 vaccine. CDR3s include the opening cysteine and the closing phenylalanine or tryptophan. The D gene is left open where the match is weak. Rows may omit the clone size; those that give it use once, few, many or a size class.

j_call: TRBJ2-2; d_call: TRBD2; clone_size: .; v_call: TRBV10-3; cdr3_nt: TGTGCCACCGGACTAGCGGCGAACACCGGGGAGCTGTTTTTT; cdr3_aa: CATGLAANTGELFF
j_call: TRBJ1-2; d_call: TRBD1; clone_size: .; v_call: TRBV5-1; cdr3_nt: TGCGCCAGCAGCTGGGGGGCAGGGGGCGCTCAGGTTGGCTACACCTTC; cdr3_aa: CASSWGAGGAQVGYTF
j_call: TRBJ2-7; d_call: TRBD1; clone_size: once; v_call: TRBV19; cdr3_nt: TGTGCCAGTAGTATAGTGCCCTACTTCTCGGGACAGGGTCGGGACGAGCAGTACTTC; cdr3_aa: CASSIVPYFSGQGRDEQYF
j_call: TRBJ1-3; d_call: .; clone_size: .; v_call: TRBV12-3/TRBV12-4; cdr3_nt: TGTGCCAGCTCCCAGGTCCGAAACACCATATATTTT; cdr3_aa: CASSQVRNTIYF
j_call: TRBJ1-2; d_call: .; clone_size: .; v_call: TRBV10-3; cdr3_nt: TGTGCCATCAGTGAGTCTGATACAGCTTATGGCTACACCTTC; cdr3_aa: CAISESDTAYGYTF
j_call: TRBJ2-2; d_call: TRBD1; clone_size: few; v_call: TRBV30; cdr3_nt: TGTGCCTGGAGTCCCCAGACAGGGTGGACCGGGGAGCTGTTTTTT; cdr3_aa: CAWSPQTGWTGELFF
j_call: TRBJ1-4; d_call: TRBD1; clone_size: .; v_call: TRBV7-9; cdr3_nt: TGTGCCAGCTCGGGGGACGCGGAGACAGGGTTCTGGAAACTGTTTTTT; cdr3_aa: CASSGDAETGFWKLFF
j_call: TRBJ2-1; d_call: .; clone_size: .; v_call: TRBV6-6; cdr3_nt: TGTGCCAGCAAGATGGAAGGCTCTTACAATGAGCAGTTCTTC; cdr3_aa: CASKMEGSYNEQFF
j_call: TRBJ1-5; d_call: .; clone_size: .; v_call: TRBV6-2/TRBV6-3; cdr3_nt: TGTGCCAGCAGTCGAGACAGAGCTAATCAGCCCCAGCATTTT; cdr3_aa: CASSRDRANQPQHF
j_call: TRBJ1-1; d_call: .; clone_size: .; v_call: TRBV19; cdr3_nt: TGTGCCAGTAGTATACAACAGGGGAACACTGAAGCTTTCTTT; cdr3_aa: CASSIQQGNTEAFF
j_call: TRBJ1-3; d_call: .; clone_size: .; v_call: TRBV19; cdr3_nt: TGTGCCAGCGGACTTATCAGCTCTGGAAACACCATATATTTT; cdr3_aa: CASGLISSGNTIYF
j_call: TRBJ2-1; d_call: .; clone_size: .; v_call: TRBV18; cdr3_nt: TGTGCCAGCTCACCACCGCCTTCTTGGAGGGCCCCCTACAATGAGCAGTTCTTC; cdr3_aa: CASSPPPSWRAPYNEQFF
j_call: TRBJ2-1; d_call: .; clone_size: .; v_call: TRBV12-5; cdr3_nt: TGTGCTAGTGGTTTGGTACTTCTCCAAGGGACGAGCTCCTACAATGAGCAGTTCTTC; cdr3_aa: CASGLVLLQGTSSYNEQFF
j_call: TRBJ2-7; d_call: TRBD2; clone_size: .; v_call: TRBV10-3; cdr3_nt: TGTGCCATCAGTGGGCAGTTGGGGGGGGTCTACGAGCAGTACTTC; cdr3_aa: CAISGQLGGVYEQYF
j_call: TRBJ1-1; d_call: TRBD1; clone_size: once; v_call: TRBV7-9; cdr3_nt: TGTGCCAGCAACGGACAGGGCACCGTAAACACTGAAGCTTTCTTT; cdr3_aa: CASNGQGTVNTEAFF
j_call: TRBJ2-1; d_call: .; clone_size: .; v_call: TRBV5-1; cdr3_nt: TGCGCCAGCAGCGGCGGGATTACCTCCTACAATGAGCAGTTCTTC; cdr3_aa: CASSGGITSYNEQFF
j_call: TRBJ1-1; d_call: .; clone_size: .; v_call: TRBV10-2; cdr3_nt: TGCGCCAGCAGTGGTCTTGGGACCAACACTGAAGCTTTCTTT; cdr3_aa: CASSGLGTNTEAFF
j_call: TRBJ1-1; d_call: .; clone_size: .; v_call: TRBV9; cdr3_nt: TGTGCCAGCAGCGAGACTATGAACACTGAAGCTTTCTTT; cdr3_aa: CASSETMNTEAFF
j_call: TRBJ2-5; d_call: .; clone_size: .; v_call: TRBV2; cdr3_nt: TGTGCCAGCAGTGAAGCGCGGGCTAGGTGGGAGACCCAGTACTTC; cdr3_aa: CASSEARARWETQYF
j_call: TRBJ1-1; d_call: .; clone_size: .; v_call: TRBV30; cdr3_nt: TGTGCCTGGAGAGGACGGTTAGGGCGGCGGACTGAAGCTTTCTTT; cdr3_aa: CAWRGRLGRRTEAFF
j_call: TRBJ1-3; d_call: TRBD1; clone_size: .; v_call: TRBV7-8; cdr3_nt: TGTGCCAGCAGCTCCCGGACAGGGGACCTCTCTGGAAACACCATATATTTT; cdr3_aa: CASSSRTGDLSGNTIYF
j_call: TRBJ1-5; d_call: .; clone_size: .; v_call: TRBV21-1; cdr3_nt: TGTGCCAGCAGCCCAACAGTGCATAGCAATCAGCCCCAGCATTTT; cdr3_aa: CASSPTVHSNQPQHF
j_call: TRBJ2-3; d_call: .; clone_size: .; v_call: TRBV5-4; cdr3_nt: TGTGCCAGCAGCTTACCTTACTTCACAGATACGCAGTATTTT; cdr3_aa: CASSLPYFTDTQYF
j_call: TRBJ2-7; d_call: TRBD1; clone_size: once; v_call: TRBV19; cdr3_nt: TGTGCCAGTAGCCCGGGACAGGGGGCCCCCTACGAGCAGTACTTC; cdr3_aa: CASSPGQGAPYEQYF
j_call: TRBJ1-4; d_call: .; clone_size: .; v_call: TRBV18; cdr3_nt: TGTGCCAGCTCACTCCGGACAGCGGGTTATGAAAAACTGTTTTTT; cdr3_aa: CASSLRTAGYEKLFF
j_call: TRBJ1-2; d_call: TRBD1; clone_size: once; v_call: TRBV5-4; cdr3_nt: TGTGCCAGCAGCTTGTTGCAGGGGGTTCCCTATGGCTACACCTTC; cdr3_aa: CASSLLQGVPYGYTF
j_call: TRBJ2-1; d_call: .; clone_size: .; v_call: TRBV24-1; cdr3_nt: TGTGCCACCAGTGATTTCGCCCTAGGGCGCTCCTACAATGAGCAGTTCTTC; cdr3_aa: CATSDFALGRSYNEQFF
j_call: TRBJ1-1; d_call: .; clone_size: .; v_call: TRBV28; cdr3_nt: TGTGCCAGCAGCCCGCTACGGCTGGGGAGTTCGGGCACTGAAGCTTTCTTT; cdr3_aa: CASSPLRLGSSGTEAFF
j_call: TRBJ1-4; d_call: .; clone_size: .; v_call: TRBV4-2; cdr3_nt: TGTGCCAGCAGCCAGAGCACAGGTTCTAATGAAAAACTGTTTTTT; cdr3_aa: CASSQSTGSNEKLFF
j_call: TRBJ2-7; d_call: .; clone_size: .; v_call: TRBV4-1; cdr3_nt: TGCGCCAGCAGCCAAATGACTAGGGGTTCCGGTTCCTACGAGCAGTACTTC; cdr3_aa: CASSQMTRGSGSYEQYF
j_call: TRBJ1-4; d_call: .; clone_size: .; v_call: TRBV5-1; cdr3_nt: TGCGCCAGCAGCCCACTTCGGATTAATGAAAAACTGTTTTTT; cdr3_aa: CASSPLRINEKLFF
j_call: TRBJ1-2; d_call: .; clone_size: .; v_call: TRBV20-1; cdr3_nt: TGCAGTGCTGGGGGTGCCCCTGGCTACACCTTC; cdr3_aa: CSAGGAPGYTF
j_call: TRBJ1-4; d_call: .; clone_size: .; v_call: TRBV9; cdr3_nt: TGTGCCAGCGATGGGTTGGGGGCTAATGAAAAACTGTTTTTT; cdr3_aa: CASDGLGANEKLFF
j_call: TRBJ1-1; d_call: TRBD1; clone_size: .; v_call: TRBV18; cdr3_nt: TGTGCCAGCTCGCCGGGGACAGGGACGAACACTGAAGCTTTCTTT; cdr3_aa: CASSPGTGTNTEAFF
j_call: TRBJ1-1; d_call: .; clone_size: once; v_call: TRBV6-5; cdr3_nt: TGTGCCAGCAGTTACGGGGGCCCTGAAGCTTTCTTT; cdr3_aa: CASSYGGPEAFF
j_call: TRBJ1-2; d_call: .; clone_size: once; v_call: TRBV6-5; cdr3_nt: TGTGCCAGCAATGTAGGACAGAGGACGGGCTACACCTTC; cdr3_aa: CASNVGQRTGYTF
j_call: TRBJ2-1; d_call: TRBD2; clone_size: .; v_call: TRBV5-5; cdr3_nt: TGTGCCAGCAGCTTGATCCTAGCGGGCCATGAGCAGTTCTTC; cdr3_aa: CASSLILAGHEQFF
j_call: TRBJ1-5; d_call: .; clone_size: .; v_call: TRBV7-2; cdr3_nt: TGTGCCAGCAGCTCTCAGGGAGGGCGTAATCAGCCCCAGCATTTT; cdr3_aa: CASSSQGGRNQPQHF
j_call: TRBJ1-4; d_call: .; clone_size: .; v_call: TRBV30; cdr3_nt: TGTGCCTGGAGTGTAGGGTGGGGAAAACTGTTTTTT; cdr3_aa: CAWSVGWGKLFF